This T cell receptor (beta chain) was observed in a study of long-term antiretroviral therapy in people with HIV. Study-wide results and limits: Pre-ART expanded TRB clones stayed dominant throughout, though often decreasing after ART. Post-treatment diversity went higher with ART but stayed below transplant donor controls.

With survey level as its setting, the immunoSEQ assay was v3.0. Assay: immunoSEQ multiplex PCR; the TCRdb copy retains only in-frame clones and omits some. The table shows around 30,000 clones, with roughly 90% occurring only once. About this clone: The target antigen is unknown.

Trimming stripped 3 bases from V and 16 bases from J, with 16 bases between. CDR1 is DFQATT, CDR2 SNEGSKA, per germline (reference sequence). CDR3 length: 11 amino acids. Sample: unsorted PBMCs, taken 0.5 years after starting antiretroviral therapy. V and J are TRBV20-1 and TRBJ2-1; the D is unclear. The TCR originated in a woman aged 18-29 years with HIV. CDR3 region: CSARRSNFGFF. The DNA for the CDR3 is TGCAGTGCTAGGAGGAGTAATTTCGGCTTCTTC.